The TCR beta chain described here comes from a study of shared clonotypes between healthy human individuals. The V gene's germline CDR1 is SGDLS and CDR2 YYNGEE. The CDR3 is 15 amino acids. V was cut by 2 bases and J by 5 bases, with 16 bases left in between. Data came from immunoSEQ multiplex PCR; TCRdb stores just in-frame clones and leaves some out. The data hold about 1.5 million clones, with around 98% observed a single time. Sequencing was carried out using naive CD4+ T cells sorted from blood. Subset indicated: CD45RA+ positively selected. This TCR came from a man younger than 45 in good health. The V call is TRBV9, the J call TRBJ2-5; D may correspond to TRBD1 or TRBD2 (6 bases each). CDR3 nucleotides: TGTGCCAGCAGCGTGGGGGGACACGTCGTGGAGACCCAGTACTTC. It encodes CASSVGGHVVETQYF.